This T cell receptor beta chain was identified in a study of cytomegalovirus exposure and HLA in healthy donors. Study-wide results and caveats: Among TCR beta chains, those listed as cytomegalovirus-associated numbered more than 150. Later analysis identified a missense DCLRE1C variant that was linked to TCR beta V- and J-gene trimming. It was reported in a later analysis that an Asian-associated ancestry cluster showed fewer N-insertions than the roughly 670-donor mean.

Germline-derived CDR1 and CDR2 are MRHNA and SNTAGT. The V and J ends lost 8 bases and 6 bases respectively, with 17 bases between them. This CDR3 has 14 residues. This clone appeared a few times. The antigen remains unidentified. Primers: 60 Vbeta forward and 13 Jbeta reverse. Libraries were prepared by immunoSEQ multiplex PCR; TCRdb keeps only in-frame clonotypes and omits some of them. The sample records over 150,000 clones, around 77% being singletons. The sample taken for sequencing was PBMCs. This rearrangement joins TRBV6-4 to TRBJ2-1, with TRBD2 as a possible D gene (6 bases). The TCR originated in a woman aged 30 to 39 in good health and CMV-seronegative. Here the CDR3 reads CASSSSGDSNEQFF. DNA of the CDR3: TGTGCCAGCTCCTCCTCGGGAGACTCCAATGAGCAGTTCTTC.